One and the same sample provided the 29 T cell receptor beta chains below, sequenced in a study of early T cells in non-severe SARS-CoV-2 infection. TCRdb fed the 5' RACE reads into MiXCR, producing one record per CDR3 protein. The sample consists of about 33,000 distinct CDR3 sequences, around 7% of them appearing once. Material: whole blood. Every receptor here comes from an adult who was a healthcare worker with PCR-confirmed SARS-CoV-2 infection or an uninfected control (not recorded which).

This CDR3 reads CASSQTGVLNYGYTF. The CDR3 DNA reads as TGTGCCAGCAGCCAGACAGGGGTCCTTAACTATGGCTACACCTTC. V is TRBV6-1 and J is TRBJ1-2; 8 bases are shared with TRBD1. Germline loops: CDR1 MNHNS, CDR2 SASEGT. V lost 6 bases to trimming and J lost 1 base; unmatched junction nucleotides: 7. The CDR3 consists of 15 residues.

The chain employs TRBV6-6 and TRBJ2-7; the D is unclear. The CDR3 is 12 residues long. V lost 7 bases and J 1 base, leaving 8 bases between the germline ends. Looked up from germline, CDR1 is MNHNY and CDR2 is SVGAGI (reference sequence). The CDR3 DNA sequence: TGTGCCAGCAAAGAGAATTCCTACGAGCAGTACTTC. Translating gives CASKENSYEQYF.

This clonotype was recorded a few times. DNA for the CDR3: TGTGCCAGCAGCGAAACAGGCCAACGGGCGCAGTATTTT. Its protein is CASSETGQRAQYF. The chain couples TRBV9 to TRBJ2-3; the D gene is possibly TRBD1 (5 bases). Germline CDR1 and CDR2: SGDLS and YYNGEE. The CDR3 extends over 13 amino acids. V was clipped by 3 bases and J by 10 bases, with 15 bases between them.

The rearrangement joins TRBV28 to TRBJ2-7, with 7 bases fitting TRBD2. J gave up 1 base and V 4 bases, and 4 bases lay outside the gene matches. This CDR3 comprises 14 residues. CDR1 and CDR2 from the germline V gene are MDHEN and SYDVKM. The CDR3 DNA reads as TGTGCCAGCAGTTACGAGGGAGGGTCCTACGAGCAGTACTTC. This translates into CASSYEGGSYEQYF.

In this sample, this clonotype turned up a few times. CDR3 amino acids: CAISESGQGNQPQHF. Here the CDR3 DNA reads TGTGCCATCAGTGAGTCGGGACAGGGGAATCAGCCCCAGCATTTT. The chain employs TRBV10-3 and TRBJ1-5, with 10 bases aligning to TRBD1. Trimming at V came to 0 bases and at J to 4 bases, leaving 0 bases not matched to a gene. The CDR3 is 15 residues long. The germline V gene encodes CDR1 ENHRY and CDR2 SYGVKD.

This clonotype occurred a few times. This sequence joins TRBV10-3 and TRBJ2-1, with 15 bases that match TRBD2. The J segment lost 9 bases and the V segment lost 10 bases, leaving 7 bases of the junction unmatched. This CDR3 has 14 residues. The germline V gene encodes CDR1 ENHRY and CDR2 SYGVKD. CDR3 in DNA: TGTGCCACCGGACTAGCGGGAGGGACGGGTGAGCAGTTCTTC. It translates to CATGLAGGTGEQFF.

The chain is built from TRBV10-1 and TRBJ1-5, with D perhaps matching TRBD1 (5 bases). The CDR3 is 17 residues long. V shed 0 bases and J shed 6 bases, with 18 bases lying between them. CDR1 and CDR2 (germline): WNHNN, SYGVQD (reference sequence). CDR3: CASSESVGTDASQPQHF. CDR3 bases: TGCGCCAGCAGTGAGTCCGTAGGGACGGACGCAAGTCAGCCCCAGCATTTT.

This clonotype was counted many times. This sequence joins TRBV9 and TRBJ2-3; 11 positions agree with TRBD2. J lost 1 base, V lost 0 bases, and 10 bases had no gene match. The CDR3 runs to 19 residues. Germline V gives CDR1 SGDLS, CDR2 YYNGEE. The CDR3 here is CASSVGNGGGLAGTDTQYF. The CDR3 nucleotides are TGTGCCAGCAGCGTAGGAAACGGAGGGGGACTAGCGGGCACAGATACGCAGTATTTT.

This clonotype has a count of ten or more. The chain carries TRBV29-1 and TRBJ1-5, with D tentatively TRBD1 (5 bases). Germline V gene sequence: CDR1 SQVTM, CDR2 ANQGSEA. CDR3 length equals 13 residues. V lost 7 bases to trimming and J lost 3 bases, with 13 bases between them. The CDR3, as DNA: TGCAGCGCTACCTTGGACATCAATCAGCCCCAGCATTTT. Protein: CSATLDINQPQHF.

The sample holds many counts of this clonotype. The chain recombines TRBV12-3 or TRBV12-4 with TRBJ2-7; D is possibly TRBD2 (7 bases). This CDR3 has 16 amino acids. With 7 bases removed from V and 5 bases from J, the gap between germline ends came to 24 bases. The CDR3 spells CASTLGGARALNEQYF. CDR3 nucleotide sequence: TGTGCCAGCACCCTAGGGGGGGCGCGGGCCCTCAACGAGCAGTACTTC.

This clonotype was recorded many times. The V call is TRBV29-1, the J call TRBJ1-2, with D unclear. CDR3 size: 12 residues. Trimming cost V 4 bases and J 2 bases, with 8 bases left between them. Germline values: CDR1 SQVTM, CDR2 ANQGSEA. The CDR3 loop reads CSVGGPNYGYTF. CDR3 bases: TGCAGCGTTGGCGGTCCGAACTATGGCTACACCTTC.

This clonotype was seen only a few times. The chain is built from TRBV12-3 or TRBV12-4 and TRBJ2-7, with 8 nucleotides matching TRBD1. The CDR3 has 17 amino acids. Germline trimming cut 6 bases from V and 0 bases from J; bases unmatched to any gene: 13. CDR3 protein: CASRPTGDPLPSYEQYF. The CDR3, as DNA: TGTGCCAGCAGACCGACAGGGGACCCTCTCCCCTCCTACGAGCAGTACTTC.

This clonotype was seen only a few times. This sequence joins TRBV11-3 and TRBJ2-4; TRBD2 agrees at 9 bases. V was pared by 5 bases and J by 7 bases, with 6 bases of the junction left unmatched. The CDR3 is 14 residues long. Germline V gives CDR1 SGHNT, CDR2 YENEEA. CDR3 coding DNA: TGTGCCAGCAGCCCGGGACTAGCAAGGAACATTCAGTACTTC. Amino acids: CASSPGLARNIQYF. Variable domain in full (rest from reference TRBV11-3 and TRBJ2-4): EAGVVQSPRYKIIEKKQPVAFWCNPISGHNTLYWYLQNLGQGPELLIRYENEEAVDDSQLPKDRFSAERLKGVDSTLKIQPAELGDSAVYLCASSPGLARNIQYFGAGTRLSVL.

This clonotype was counted many times. The chain carries TRBV7-6 and TRBJ2-3; TRBD2 is a possible D gene (5 bases). The CDR3 extends over 16 amino acids. The V and J ends lost 2 bases and 8 bases respectively, with 20 bases between them. In germline, CDR1 is SGHVS, CDR2 FNYEAQ. The chain's CDR3 is CASSLRGHSVPITQYF. The CDR3 DNA reads TGTGCCAGCAGCTTAAGAGGGCACTCAGTCCCTATTACGCAGTATTTT.

This clonotype was seen many times. The rearrangement uses TRBV29-1 and TRBJ1-1, with D uncertain. Germline V gene lookup returns CDR1 SQVTM and CDR2 ANQGSEA. The length of the CDR3 is 12 residues. V was clipped by 4 bases and J by 0 bases, with 6 bases between them. The CDR3, as DNA: TGCAGCGTTGGCGGGATGAACACTGAAGCTTTCTTT. This gives the protein CSVGGMNTEAFF.

This clonotype was recorded many times. This rearrangement joins TRBV10-3 to TRBJ1-1, with D hard to call. The germline gives CDR1 ENHRY, CDR2 SYGVKD. The germline V and J ends were trimmed by 0 bases and 6 bases, with 11 bases remaining between them. CDR3 length: 14 amino acids. CDR3 nucleotides: TGTGCCATCAGTGAGTCTACGGGAAGGGCTGAAGCTTTCTTT. Encoded protein: CAISESTGRAEAFF.

This clonotype was seen at least ten times. The chain links TRBV5-4 to TRBJ2-7; 8 positions match TRBD2. CDR1 and CDR2 from the germline V gene are SGHNT and YYREEE (reference sequence). The CDR3 has 16 amino acids. The V and J ends lost 4 bases and 3 bases, in that order; junction bases with no gene match: 12. This CDR3 reads CASSDLTSDDRYEQYF. The CDR3 DNA reads as TGTGCCAGCAGCGACTTGACTAGCGACGACCGCTACGAGCAGTACTTC.

The rearrangement links TRBV6-6 to TRBJ2-7; tentative D call: TRBD2 (6 bases). CDR3 length: 12 residues. Trimming cost V 7 bases and J 6 bases, with 13 bases left between them. From germline, CDR1 is MNHNY and CDR2 SVGAGI (reference sequence). The CDR3 sequence: CASTSRRGEQYF. The DNA for the CDR3 is TGTGCCAGCACTTCCCGGAGGGGCGAGCAGTACTTC.

This clonotype came up many times. V is TRBV18 and J is TRBJ1-6; D is undetermined. The CDR3 has 15 amino acids. Germline V gene sequence: CDR1 KGHSH, CDR2 LQKENI. Deletions cut 1 base from V and 10 bases from J, with 14 bases between. CDR3 in amino acids: CASSPLAGLDSPLHF. The CDR3 DNA sequence: TGTGCCAGCTCACCACTTGCCGGGCTTGACTCACCCCTCCACTTT.

This clonotype was observed at least ten times. The V call is TRBV12-3 or TRBV12-4, the J call TRBJ1-3; D not resolved. With 6 bases removed from V and 4 bases from J, the gap between germline ends came to 13 bases. The CDR3 runs to 14 residues. The CDR3 bases are TGTGCCAGCAGGGGGTCCGACCTAGGAAACACCATATATTTT. Translated: CASRGSDLGNTIYF.

This clonotype was seen more than once but under ten times. This rearrangement joins TRBV14 to TRBJ2-2, with D uncertain. With 2 bases removed from V and 6 bases from J, the gap between germline ends came to 7 bases. This CDR3 comprises 13 residues. The germline V gene has CDR1 SGHDN and CDR2 FVKESK. CDR3 loop: CASSQRRSGELFF. DNA for the CDR3: TGTGCCAGCAGCCAACGGCGGTCCGGGGAGCTGTTTTTT.

This sequence joins TRBV7-9 and TRBJ2-1, with unresolved D. The CDR3 spans 15 residues. Germline CDR1 SEHNR, CDR2 FQNEAQ (reference sequence). V dropped 2 bases and J dropped 2 bases, with 10 bases sitting between them. This CDR3 reads CASSLRAQTYNEQFF. DNA for the CDR3: TGTGCCAGCAGCTTACGGGCGCAGACCTACAATGAGCAGTTCTTC.

This chain joins TRBV5-5 and TRBJ2-1; TRBD1 aligns across 10 bases. This CDR3 is built from 14 residues. Looked up from germline, CDR1 is SGHKS and CDR2 is YYEKEE (reference sequence). The J segment lost 8 bases and the V segment lost 4 bases, leaving 6 bases of the junction unmatched. CDR3 sequence: CASSRDRGGHEQFF. The CDR3 DNA reads as TGTGCCAGCAGCCGGGACAGGGGTGGGCATGAGCAGTTCTTC.

This clonotype was picked up a small number of times. This chain links TRBV6-5 with TRBJ2-7; tentatively, D is TRBD2 (6 bases). Trimming removed 8 bases at V and 5 bases at J, with 22 bases between. Germline V gene lookup returns CDR1 MNHEY and CDR2 SVGAGI. The CDR3 is made up of 15 amino acids. The CDR3 loop is CASRENRDSRDEQYF. The CDR3 nucleotides read TGTGCCAGCCGGGAGAACCGGGACTCCAGGGACGAGCAGTACTTC.

This clonotype was picked up many times. The J gene is TRBJ2-1, the V gene TRBV12-2; TRBD2, the table's D call, lacks a check against the DNA. TRBV12-2 has pseudogene status. The CDR3 is 13 residues long. CDR3 sequence (DNA): TGTGCAAGTCGATATGAGGAGGGTAATGAGCAGTTCTTC. Its translation is CASRYEEGNEQFF.

The chain is built from TRBV12-3 or TRBV12-4 and TRBJ2-5; 8 bases map to TRBD1. V shed 7 bases and J 5 bases; nucleotides not matched to a gene: 15. The CDR3 consists of 16 residues. CDR3 loop: CASTPYSSTGGETQYF. The CDR3 DNA reads as TGTGCCAGCACCCCCTACTCTTCCACAGGGGGGGAGACCCAGTACTTC.

CDR3 protein: CASSAPRLADTQYF. CDR3 in DNA: TGTGCCAGCAGCGCACCGCGACTAGCAGATACGCAGTATTTT. This sequence joins TRBV11-2 and TRBJ2-3; tentatively, D is TRBD2 (6 bases). The CDR3 length is 14 residues. Germline lookup yields CDR1 SGHAT and CDR2 FQNNGV. Trimming shortened V by 5 bases and J by 4 bases, and 13 bases separated the two germline ends. The variable domain in full, with the rest retrieved from reference TRBV11-2 and TRBJ2-3, is EAGVAQSPRYKIIEKRQSVAFWCNPISGHATLYWYQQILGQGPKLLIQFQNNGVVDDSQLPKDRFSAERLKGVDSTLKIQPAKLEDSAVYLCASSAPRLADTQYFGPGTRLTVL.

At least ten counts were recorded for this clonotype. Relative to the germline gene, one junction end is altered; a read error may explain this. The J gene is TRBJ2-1, the V gene TRBV7-7; D gene unclear. The CDR3 totals 13 residues. Germline loops: CDR1 SSHAT, CDR2 FNYEAQ (reference sequence). CDR3 DNA sequence: TGTGCTAGCAGCTTAGCTGAAGCCGATGGGCAGTTCTTC. This translates into CASSLAEADGQFF.

This clonotype was counted only a few times. The V gene is TRBV11-2, the J gene TRBJ2-5, with D hard to call. The CDR3 consists of 13 residues. V lost 0 bases to trimming and J lost 2 bases, with 4 bases between them. Germline CDR1 SGHAT, CDR2 FQNNGV. This chain's CDR3 is CASSLEQQETQYF. CDR3 nucleotides: TGTGCCAGCAGCTTAGAACAGCAAGAGACCCAGTACTTC.